These 5 T cell receptor beta chains came from one sample sequenced in a study of blood T cell repertoires in COVID-19. TCRdb's table, derived via immunoSEQ multiplex PCR, lists solely in-frame clones and lacks some. The repertoire holds 150,000 to 200,000 clones, 65% to 85% seen once, with around 13% in the top ten. Sequenced sample: PBMCs or T cells enriched from blood (not recorded which). The receptors shown here come from a woman aged 55-70 years who had recovered from COVID-19.

The CDR3 reads CASRGSAGELSTDTQYF. The CDR3, as DNA: TGTGCCAGCAGGGGCTCGGCGGGGGAGTTAAGCACAGATACGCAGTATTTT. This sequence joins TRBV2 and TRBJ2-3, with 7 bases that match TRBD2. J lost 0 bases, V lost 6 bases, and 12 bases had no gene match. CDR3 length equals 17 residues. Germline V gene data show CDR1 as SNHLY and CDR2 as FYNNEI.

The genes are TRBV5-1 and TRBJ2-3; 8 positions match TRBD1. Germline CDR1 and CDR2: SGHRS and YFSETQ. J was trimmed by 4 bases and V by 3 bases; bases with no gene match: 7. This CDR3 has 15 residues. The CDR3 sequence: CASSSSGTGADTQYF. Here the CDR3 DNA reads TGCGCCAGCAGCTCAAGTGGGACAGGAGCAGATACGCAGTATTTT. Variable domain in full (rest from reference TRBV5-1 and TRBJ2-3): KAGVTQTPRYLIKTRGQQVTLSCSPISGHRSVSWYQQTPGQGLQFLFEYFSETQRNKGNFPGRFSGRQFSNSRSEMNVSTLELGDSALYLCASSSSGTGADTQYFGPGTRLTVL.

The chain uses TRBV5-1 and TRBJ2-3; perhaps TRBD1 as D (5 bases). CDR3 length equals 16 residues. Germline V gene sequence: CDR1 SGHRS, CDR2 YFSETQ. V gave up 2 bases and J gave up 1 base, with 14 bases separating them. The CDR3 spells CASSLDGRAGTDTQYF. CDR3 nucleotides: TGCGCCAGCAGCTTAGATGGCAGGGCCGGCACAGATACGCAGTATTTT. The whole variable domain, filled in from reference TRBV5-1 and TRBJ2-3, reads KAGVTQTPRYLIKTRGQQVTLSCSPISGHRSVSWYQQTPGQGLQFLFEYFSETQRNKGNFPGRFSGRQFSNSRSEMNVSTLELGDSALYLCASSLDGRAGTDTQYFGPGTRLTVL.

This chain connects TRBV28 to TRBJ1-2; D unresolved. The length of the CDR3 is 15 residues. Germline CDR1 and CDR2: MDHEN and SYDVKM. Trimming took off 5 bases at V and 2 bases at J, with 15 bases between the two ends. The CDR3 is CASSPTWTGNYGYTF. For the CDR3, the DNA is TGTGCCAGCAGTCCAACCTGGACTGGAAACTATGGCTACACCTTC.

J is TRBJ2-3 and V is TRBV11-2; D ambiguous. Germline CDR1 SGHAT, CDR2 FQNNGV. The CDR3 contains 15 residues. The ends were cut back, 2 bases at V and 2 bases at J, with 11 bases in the middle. CDR3 in DNA: TGTGCCAGCAGCTTAACCCTCCTAAACACAGATACGCAGTATTTT. Its translation is CASSLTLLNTDTQYF.